The clone carrying this T cell receptor beta chain was observed many times. The antigen is unknown. RNA transcripts yielded amplified TCR beta CDR3 regions. Primed by the HTBI set, a first-round RT-PCR was run on the TCR CDR3. TCRdb re-analysed the multiplex PCR reads in MiXCR, keeping a single row per CDR3 protein. The sample shows approximately 640,000 distinct CDR3 sequences, about 18% of them seen only once. The CDR3 totals 14 residues. V was pared by 7 bases and J by 2 bases, with 15 bases between. The data belong to a study of T cells in Graves' hyperthyroidism and ophthalmopathy. Overall study context: Peripheral blood was secured at the point of initial diagnosis, before any treatment. General study results and limits: Blood also showed most of the thyroid clonotypes that were expanded above 0.001. Ophthalmopathy could be told apart from stable hyperthyroidism with a 13 V-J model.

The clonotype comes from a man between 50 and 59 years old with Graves' hyperthyroidism. The chain employs TRBV12-3 or TRBV12-4 and TRBJ2-7; unclear D gene. What was sequenced was blood. CDR3 loop: CASTKDVNPYEQYF. CDR3 bases: TGTGCCAGCACCAAGGACGTAAATCCCTACGAGCAGTACTTC.